This T cell receptor beta chain was observed in a study of STAT5B mutations in CD4+ large granular lymphocyte leukemia. Points from the study as a whole: CD4-sorted patient repertoires seemed more clonal than healthy CD4+ repertoires.

Germline values: CDR1 SGDLS, CDR2 YYNGEE. The CDR3 covers 15 residues. The ends were cut back, 0 bases at V and 5 bases at J, with 11 bases in the middle. Regarding this clone: Its antigen is unknown.

Assay used: immunoSEQ multiplex PCR; TCRdb lists only in-frame clones, some missing. The data contain some 41,000 clones, 80% to 90% of them seen just once; the ten biggest clones take up approximately 3.8%. Specimen: CD4+ T cells from blood buffy coats. The sequence derives from a human donor in good health. The V gene is TRBV9, the J gene TRBJ2-2; D is unresolved. In DNA, the CDR3 is TGTGCCAGCAGCGTAGTTTACAGTTTGACCGGGGAGCTGTTTTTT. Its translation: CASSVVYSLTGELFF.